This TCR beta chain was recovered during a study of cytomegalovirus exposure and HLA in healthy donors. The CDR3 runs to 15 residues. Germline CDR1 and CDR2: SEHNR and FQNEAQ (reference sequence). V was clipped by 1 base and J by 2 bases, with 12 bases between them. Of note for this clone: What it recognizes is unknown.

Study observations and caveats: The investigators catalogued 150 to 200 TCR beta chains as cytomegalovirus-associated.

Some clones are missing from TCRdb's copy, which holds only in-frame ones; the method was immunoSEQ multiplex PCR. Among 250,000 or so clones listed, nearly 90% were seen once. The sample was PBMCs. The sequence was obtained from a woman aged 18-29 years in good health and CMV-seronegative. This rearrangement joins TRBV7-9 to TRBJ2-7, with D perhaps matching TRBD2 (7 bases). CDR3 coding DNA: TGTGCCAGCAGCTTAGAGGGGGGGCCCCCCTACGAGCAGTACTTC. Protein product: CASSLEGGPPYEQYF. The whole variable domain, remainder taken from reference TRBV7-9 and TRBJ2-7, is DTGVSQNPRHKITKRGQNVTFRCDPISEHNRLYWYRQTLGQGPEFLTYFQNEAQLEKSRLLSDRFSAERPKGSFSTLEIQRTEQGDSAMYLCASSLEGGPPYEQYFGPGTRLTVT.